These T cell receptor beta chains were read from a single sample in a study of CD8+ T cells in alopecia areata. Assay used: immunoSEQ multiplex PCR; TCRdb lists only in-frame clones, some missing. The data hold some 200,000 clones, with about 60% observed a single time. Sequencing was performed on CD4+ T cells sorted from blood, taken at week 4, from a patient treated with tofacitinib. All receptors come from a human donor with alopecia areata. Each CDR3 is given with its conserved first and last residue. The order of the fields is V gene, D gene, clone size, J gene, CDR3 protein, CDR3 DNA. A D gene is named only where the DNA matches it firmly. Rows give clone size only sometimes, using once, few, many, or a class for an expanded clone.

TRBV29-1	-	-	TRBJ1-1	CSVDGAFF	TGCAGCGTTGATGGAGCTTTCTTT
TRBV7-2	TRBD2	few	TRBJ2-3	CASSPSGAGTDTQYF	TGTGCCAGCAGCCCTAGCGGGGCCGGGACAGATACGCAGTATTTT
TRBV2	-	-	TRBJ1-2	CASSVGYYGYTF	TGTGCCAGCAGTGTAGGGTATTATGGCTACACCTTC
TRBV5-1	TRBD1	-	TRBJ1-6	CASSSGQGSSPLHF	TGCGCCAGCAGCTCGGGACAGGGAAGTTCACCCCTCCACTTT
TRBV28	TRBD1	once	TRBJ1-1	CASSSTGYTEAFF	TGTGCCAGCAGCTCGACAGGGTACACTGAAGCTTTCTTT
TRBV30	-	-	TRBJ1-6	CAWTRVSGSPLHF	TGTGCCTGGACCAGGGTTAGTGGTTCACCCCTCCACTTT
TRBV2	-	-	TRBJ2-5	CASSDPVKYQETQYF	TGTGCCAGCAGTGACCCCGTGAAGTACCAAGAGACCCAGTACTTC
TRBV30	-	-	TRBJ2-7	CAWSPTVTYYEQYF	TGTGCCTGGAGCCCGACGGTGACCTACTACGAGCAGTACTTC
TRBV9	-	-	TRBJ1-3	CASSVVPNTIYF	TGTGCCAGCAGCGTAGTCCCAAACACCATATATTTT
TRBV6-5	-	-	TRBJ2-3	CASRGVAGTDTQYF	TGTGCCAGCAGAGGGGTAGCCGGCACAGATACGCAGTATTTT
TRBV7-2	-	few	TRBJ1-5	CASSLSNHQPQHF	TGTGCCAGCAGCTTAAGTAACCATCAGCCCCAGCATTTT
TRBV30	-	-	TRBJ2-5	CAWSRGIQETQYF	TGTGCCTGGAGTCGAGGGATACAAGAGACCCAGTACTTC
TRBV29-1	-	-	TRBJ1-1	CSVSPPGGARNTEAFF	TGCAGCGTTAGCCCACCGGGAGGGGCAAGGAACACTGAAGCTTTCTTT
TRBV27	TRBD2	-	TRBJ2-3	CASSVLASGEDTQYF	TGTGCCAGCAGTGTCCTGGCTAGCGGGGAAGATACGCAGTATTTT
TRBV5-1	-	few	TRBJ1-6	CASSPGLGQGNSPLHF	TGCGCCAGCAGCCCTGGGTTAGGGCAGGGAAATTCACCCCTCCACTTT
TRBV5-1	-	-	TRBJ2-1	CASRAGSLNNEQFF	TGCGCCAGCAGGGCGGGTTCCCTTAACAATGAGCAGTTCTTC
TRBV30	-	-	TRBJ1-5	CAWSSHGGPQHF	TGTGCCTGGAGTTCTCACGGGGGGCCCCAGCATTTT
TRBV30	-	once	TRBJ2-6	CGRSSGANVLTF	TGCGGTCGTAGCTCTGGGGCCAACGTCCTGACTTTC
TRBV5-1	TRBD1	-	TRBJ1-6	CASSLDYSGTGDAPLHF	TGCGCCAGCAGCCTTGATTACTCCGGGACAGGGGACGCACCCCTCCACTTT
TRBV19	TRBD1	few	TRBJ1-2	CASSQTGAYGYTF	TGTGCCAGTAGCCAAACAGGGGCCTATGGCTACACCTTC
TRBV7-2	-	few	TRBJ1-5	CASSLEARGGVGQPQHF	TGTGCCAGCAGCTTAGAGGCAAGGGGCGGGGTTGGTCAGCCCCAGCATTTT
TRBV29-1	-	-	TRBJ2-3	CSVGTGHDSSTDTQYF	TGCAGCGTGGGTACGGGACATGATTCTAGCACAGATACGCAGTATTTT
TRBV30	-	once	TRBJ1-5	CAWSVADDQPQHF	TGTGCCTGGAGTGTAGCCGACGATCAGCCCCAGCATTTT
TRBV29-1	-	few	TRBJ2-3	CSVEDQIVGTDTQYF	TGCAGCGTTGAAGATCAGATTGTTGGAACAGATACGCAGTATTTT